What follows is one T cell receptor beta chain and its context. What it recognizes is unknown. The data were taken from a study of cytomegalovirus exposure and HLA in healthy donors. Regarding the study as a whole: The HLA-A and HLA-B alleles of most subjects were reportedly predicted accurately from TCR beta sequences. An ancestry cluster, one associated with Asian ancestry, reportedly showed fewer N-insertions than the roughly 670-donor mean in a later analysis. For cytomegalovirus status, the classifier reportedly gave diagnoses with high specificity and sensitivity.

A multiplex PCR was run with 60 Vbeta primers and 13 Jbeta primers. The table came from immunoSEQ multiplex PCR; TCRdb's copy has only in-frame clones and leaves some out. Among some 180,000 clones listed, 80% were seen once. The CDR3 consists of 14 residues. The germline V gene encodes CDR1 SGHTA and CDR2 FQGNSA. V was shortened by 3 bases and J by 4 bases, with 12 bases between the two germline ends. The sample comprised PBMCs. The chain has TRBV7-2 and TRBJ1-2; a weak D match, TRBD1 (6 bases). The sequence came from a woman younger than 45 in good health and CMV-seronegative. CDR3 in amino acids: CASSFIQGTYGYTF. CDR3 nucleotides: TGTGCCAGCAGCTTCATACAGGGTACCTATGGCTACACCTTC.